The 4 T cell receptor beta chains in this list originate from one sample, sequenced in a study of blood T cell repertoires in COVID-19. Profiled with immunoSEQ multiplex PCR; TCRdb holds only in-frame clones, not every one. Altogether 270,000 or so clones are present, over 80% being singletons, with the ten largest covering about 4%. The sample taken for sequencing was PBMCs or T cells enriched from blood (not recorded which). Source of these receptors: a woman in her thirties with acute COVID-19.

The chain carries TRBV28 and TRBJ1-5; TRBD1 might be the D (5 bases). Germline lookup yields CDR1 MDHEN and CDR2 SYDVKM. Trimming left V 7 bases short and J 1 base short, with 14 bases between. The CDR3 totals 15 residues. The CDR3 DNA is TGTGCCAGCAAACCAGGGCCTCGAAGCAATCAGCCCCAGCATTTT. Encoded protein: CASKPGPRSNQPQHF. Together with reference TRBV28 and TRBJ1-5, the CDR3 gives the full variable domain: DVKVTQSSRYLVKRTGEKVFLECVQDMDHENMFWYRQDPGLGLRLIYFSYDVKMKEKGDIPEGYSVSREKKERFSLILESASTNQTSMYLCASKPGPRSNQPQHFGDGTRLSIL.

The chain carries TRBV6-5 and TRBJ1-2; perhaps TRBD1 as D (5 bases). In germline, CDR1 is MNHEY, CDR2 SVGAGI. V was trimmed by 4 bases and J by 8 bases, leaving 14 bases between them. There are 13 residues in the CDR3. The CDR3 sequence: CASSLDRSLGYTF. CDR3 bases: TGTGCCAGCAGTTTAGACAGATCTTTGGGCTACACCTTC.

The gene calls are TRBV5-8 and TRBJ2-7, with 9 bases fitting TRBD1. With 8 bases clipped from V and 0 bases from J, the junction kept 12 bases outside the gene matches. The V gene's germline CDR1 is SGHTS and CDR2 YDEGEE. The length of the CDR3 is 16 residues. DNA for the CDR3: TGTGCCAGTCGGGACAGGGTAGACGGGAACTCCTACGAGCAGTACTTC. It codes for CASRDRVDGNSYEQYF.

The chain recombines TRBV18 with TRBJ2-2, with TRBD1 matching over 8 bases. The CDR3 has 14 residues. The germline V gene encodes CDR1 KGHSH and CDR2 LQKENI. V gave up 6 bases and J gave up 4 bases; unmatched junction bases: 4. The CDR3 is CASSQDRATGELFF. DNA for the CDR3: TGTGCCAGCTCTCAGGACAGGGCCACCGGGGAGCTGTTTTTT.